Shown below are 2 T cell receptor beta chains from a single sample sequenced in a study of blood T cell repertoires in COVID-19. Using immunoSEQ multiplex PCR, the repertoire was profiled, and TCRdb retains in-frame clones only, with some absent. The sample records about 240,000 clones, 75% to 85% being singletons. Sequencing used peripheral blood. The receptors come from an older woman with active or convalescent COVID-19.

V is TRBV27 and J is TRBJ1-1; the D gene is possibly TRBD1 (5 bases). Per germline, CDR1 MNHEY and CDR2 SMNVEV (reference sequence). This CDR3 spans 16 amino acids. Trimming pared 4 bases from V and 6 bases from J, leaving 21 bases between. CDR3 nucleotide sequence: TGTGCCAGCAGTTCCTCAGGGAGCCTGGGACTGGCTGAAGCTTTCTTT. Translated: CASSSSGSLGLAEAFF.

In its sample, this clone was seen a few times. The chain recombines TRBV7-9 with TRBJ2-3; D remains ambiguous. V was shortened by 5 bases and J by 2 bases, with 11 bases between the two germline ends. There are 14 residues in the CDR3. From germline, CDR1 is SEHNR and CDR2 FQNEAQ (reference sequence). CDR3: CASSRPSTTDTQYF. CDR3 bases: TGTGCCAGCAGCCGCCCGAGTACCACAGATACGCAGTATTTT.